What follows is one T cell receptor (beta chain) and its context. Antigen unknown. The record originates from a study of T cell responses to AZD1222 COVID-19 vaccine. The wider study: Pooled samples include second doses given at about 4 or 12 weeks.

Sequencing was performed with immunoSEQ multiplex PCR; in TCRdb, only in-frame clones are kept and a portion is missing. The sample shows some 140,000 clones, 85% to 95% of them seen only once. The germline V and J ends were trimmed by 7 bases and 4 bases, with 14 bases remaining between them. This CDR3 comprises 13 residues. From germline, CDR1 is SNHLY and CDR2 FYNNEI. Study-wide results and caveats: Only a handful of individuals given AZD1222 were seropositive at baseline. Unmutated variant regions are reportedly targeted by nearly half of spike-specific TCRs. Most donors were white British, females outnumbered males, and clonal diversity was possibly underestimated.

This receptor was identified in an adult in good health. The sequenced sample was peripheral blood, obtained on day 0 of AZD1222 vaccination. The chain carries TRBV2 and TRBJ2-7, with a possible D match to TRBD2 (6 bases). The CDR3 bases are TGTGCCAGCAACCGACTAGAAGGTTACGAGCAGTACTTC. It yields the protein CASNRLEGYEQYF. Full variable domain (remainder filled in from reference TRBV2 and TRBJ2-7): EPEVTQTPSHQVTQMGQEVILRCVPISNHLYFYWYRQILGQKVEFLVSFYNNEISEKSEIFDDQFSVERPDGSNFTLKIRSTKLEDSAMYFCASNRLEGYEQYFGPGTRLTVT.